Reported below is one T cell receptor (beta chain). The antigen remains undetermined. The data were taken from a study of OX40 agonist ivuxolimab in advanced cancers. Study-wide background: Ivuxolimab, an agonist antibody against OX40 (CD134), was given to patients. Prior therapy, whether anti-PD-1, anti-PD-L1 or anti-CTLA-4, was allowed, and about 39% had some.

TCRdb's copy holds only in-frame clones and misses some; the assay was immunoSEQ multiplex PCR. Found here are about 70,000 clones, around 80% of them singletons; the top ten hold about 5%. The CDR3 extends over 15 amino acids. Trimming cost V 5 bases and J 4 bases; bases outside gene matches: 4. The germline gives CDR1 KGHSH, CDR2 LQKENI. Study conclusions and caveats: Nonresponders, in some cases, also had low normalized T-cell clonal expansion. The 0.1-3.0 mg/kg partial responders had among the lowest clonal expansion.

This material consisted of CD4+ or CD8+ T cells sorted from blood, taken in a trial of the OX40 agonist ivuxolimab. This TCR derives from an adult with an advanced solid tumor such as melanoma, head and neck, liver or kidney cancer. V is TRBV18 and J is TRBJ2-1; 11 nucleotides agree with TRBD1. The CDR3 sequence: CASSAGTGGYNEQFF. CDR3 nucleotide sequence: TGTGCCAGCTCAGCAGGGACAGGGGGTTACAATGAGCAGTTCTTC.